The clone carrying this T cell receptor beta chain was picked up a small number of times. Its antigen is still unknown. These data come from a study of T cells in Graves' hyperthyroidism and ophthalmopathy. Whole-study results and caveats: Most clonotypes that expanded in the thyroid above 0.001 also showed up in blood.

Amplification yielded TCR beta CDR3 regions, with RNA transcripts as the source. HTBI primers were used for first-round RT-PCR of the TCR CDR3. TCRdb re-analysed the multiplex PCR reads in MiXCR, keeping a single row per CDR3 protein. The sample records about 840,000 distinct CDR3 sequences, around 39% being singletons. Absence of ophthalmopathy progression within 18 months defined stable Graves' hyperthyroidism. This CDR3 is built from 16 residues. The germline V and J ends were trimmed by 4 bases and 0 bases, with 15 bases remaining between them. Sequencing was carried out using blood. The sequence came from a young man with Graves' hyperthyroidism. This chain joins TRBV12-3 or TRBV12-4 and TRBJ2-5; D possibly matches TRBD1 or TRBD2 (5 bases each). CDR3 bases: TGTGCCAGCAGTTCCGGCTCGGGACGGCACCAAGAGACCCAGTACTTC. Translation gives CASSSGSGRHQETQYF.